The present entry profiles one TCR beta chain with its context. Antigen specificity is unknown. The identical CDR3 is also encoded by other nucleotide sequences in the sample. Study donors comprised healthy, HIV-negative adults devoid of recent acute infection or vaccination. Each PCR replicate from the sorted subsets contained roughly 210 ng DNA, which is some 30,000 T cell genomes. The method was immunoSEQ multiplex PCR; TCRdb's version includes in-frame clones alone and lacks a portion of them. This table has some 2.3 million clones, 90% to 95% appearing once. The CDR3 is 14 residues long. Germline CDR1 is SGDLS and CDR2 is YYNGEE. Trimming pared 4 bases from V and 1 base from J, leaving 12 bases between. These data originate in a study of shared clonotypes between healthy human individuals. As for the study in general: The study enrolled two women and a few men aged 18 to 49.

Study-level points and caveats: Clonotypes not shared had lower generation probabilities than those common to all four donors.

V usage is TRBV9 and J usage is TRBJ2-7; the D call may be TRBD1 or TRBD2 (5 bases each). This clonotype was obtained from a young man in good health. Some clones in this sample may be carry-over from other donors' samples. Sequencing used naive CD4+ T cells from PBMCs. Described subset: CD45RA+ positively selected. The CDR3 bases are TGTGCCAGCAGCTCGGGGACGGGTTCCTACGAGCAGTACTTC. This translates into CASSSGTGSYEQYF.